This T cell receptor beta chain was observed in a study of OX40 agonist ivuxolimab in advanced cancers. Whole-study context: Eligibility admitted prior anti-PD-1, anti-PD-L1 or anti-CTLA-4 therapy; 35% to 40% had some. Partial responses, seen in three patients, involved one hepatocellular carcinoma and two cutaneous melanomas.

In this sample, this clone turned up a few times. The target antigen is unknown. The study, taken as a whole, reports: Averaged across samples, CD8+ T cells carried more expanded clones than CD4+ did. Clonal expansion was seen in CD4+ and CD8+ blood T cells by week 6 at 0.1 to 3.0 mg/kg.

CDR3 length equals 13 residues. The germline gives CDR1 ENHRY, CDR2 SYGVKD. V lost 10 bases and J lost 7, with 19 bases in between. Profiling relied on immunoSEQ multiplex PCR, and the TCRdb table lists in-frame clones only, not all of them. The sample has 50,000 to 75,000 clones; around 79% are singletons. Source: CD4+ or CD8+ T cells sorted from blood, taken in a trial of the OX40 agonist ivuxolimab. J is TRBJ1-2 and V is TRBV10-3; D remains ambiguous. This TCR derives from an adult with an advanced solid tumor such as melanoma, head and neck, liver or kidney cancer. The CDR3 loop is CATSLQQSGGYTF. The CDR3 nucleotides read TGTGCCACGTCCCTCCAGCAGTCGGGTGGCTACACCTTC.